Presented here are 17 T cell receptor beta chains from one specimen sequenced in a study of radiotherapy plus CTLA-4 blockade in lung cancer. Repertoires were generated with immunoSEQ multiplex PCR, while TCRdb's copy carries only in-frame clones and drops some. The sample consists of approximately 94,000 clones, roughly 85% of them appearing once. The sequenced sample was peripheral blood, obtained from a patient treated with radiotherapy plus ipilimumab. Receptor source: a human donor with non-small cell lung cancer that progressed on radiotherapy plus ipilimumab.

The chain employs TRBV6-1 and TRBJ2-2; 9 bases map to TRBD1. Germline CDR1 is MNHNS and CDR2 is SASEGT. The CDR3 covers 14 residues. J gave up 6 bases and V 5 bases, and 4 bases lay outside the gene matches. The CDR3, as DNA: TGTGCCAGCAGTAGGACAGGGGCCGCCGGGGAGCTGTTTTTT. This translates into CASSRTGAAGELFF.

The chain has TRBV5-1 and TRBJ2-3; D unresolved. CDR3 length equals 13 residues. V was pared by 2 bases and J by 0 bases, with 4 bases between. Germline CDR1 SGHRS, CDR2 YFSETQ. The CDR3 region is CASSFWSTDTQYF. CDR3 DNA sequence: TGCGCCAGCAGCTTCTGGAGCACAGATACGCAGTATTTT.

This chain links TRBV30 with TRBJ2-7, with D possibly matching TRBD2 (6 bases). The CDR3 extends over 12 amino acids. Germline assignment: CDR1 GTSNPN and CDR2 SVGIG (reference sequence). V lost 0 bases and J 6 bases, leaving 9 bases between the germline ends. The CDR3 DNA follows: TGTGCCTGGAGTGTACTGGGGGGCGAGCAGTACTTC. Protein product: CAWSVLGGEQYF.

V is TRBV2 and J is TRBJ2-2; TRBD1 might be the D (6 bases). The CDR3 sequence is 17 residues long. The germline gives CDR1 SNHLY, CDR2 FYNNEI. Trimming removed 0 bases at V and 4 bases at J, with 15 bases between. The CDR3 DNA reads TGTGCCAGCAGTGAAGCGGAGGAACAGGGAGCCACCGGGGAGCTGTTTTTT. Translating it yields CASSEAEEQGATGELFF.

This chain uses TRBV5-4 with TRBJ2-2; TRBD2 agrees at 13 bases. CDR3 length equals 16 residues. The V and J ends lost 4 bases and 6 bases, in that order; junction bases with no gene match: 6. The V gene's germline CDR1 is SGHNT and CDR2 YYREEE (reference sequence). Here the CDR3 reads CASSPWTSGSAGELFF. The CDR3 DNA reads as TGTGCCAGCAGCCCGTGGACTAGCGGGAGCGCCGGGGAGCTGTTTTTT.

The gene calls are TRBV5-5 and TRBJ1-5; no definite D call. Germline loops: CDR1 SGHKS, CDR2 YYEKEE (reference sequence). The CDR3 consists of 13 residues. Trimming shortened V by 1 base and J by 3 bases, and 5 bases separated the two germline ends. The chain's CDR3 is CASSLILNQPQHF. The CDR3 region has the DNA TGTGCCAGCAGCTTGATCCTCAATCAGCCCCAGCATTTT. Full variable domain (outside the CDR3, taken from reference TRBV5-5 and TRBJ1-5): DAGVTQSPTHLIKTRGQQVTLRCSPISGHKSVSWYQQVLGQGPQFIFQYYEKEERGRGNFPDRFSARQFPNYSSELNVNALLLGDSALYLCASSLILNQPQHFGDGTRLSIL.

The chain carries TRBV6-1 and TRBJ1-2; 7 nucleotides match TRBD1. Germline values: CDR1 MNHNS, CDR2 SASEGT. The CDR3 covers 14 residues. V shed 6 bases, J shed 3 bases, and the junction held 7 bases outside the gene matches. Written as DNA, the CDR3 is TGTGCCAGCAGGATTGAACAGGGGCACTATGGCTACACCTTC. Residues: CASRIEQGHYGYTF.

This rearrangement joins TRBV21-1 to TRBJ1-2; the table gives TRBD1 as D, unverified against the DNA. TRBV21-1 is listed as a pseudogene. The CDR3 is 17 amino acids. CDR3 nucleotides: TGTGCCAGCAGCAGCGGGACAGACTCCCCCACTAACTATGGCTACACCTTC. Protein product: CASSSGTDSPTNYGYTF.

The chain uses TRBV5-1 and TRBJ2-3; the D call may be TRBD1 or TRBD2 (5 bases each). This CDR3 contains 15 residues. V dropped 0 bases and J dropped 4 bases, with 12 bases sitting between them. The germline CDR1 and CDR2 sequences are SGHRS and YFSETQ. In DNA, the CDR3 is TGCGCCAGCAGCTTGGACGAGGGGCAGGCAGATACGCAGTATTTT. The encoded protein is CASSLDEGQADTQYF.

This chain connects TRBV19 to TRBJ1-1; tentatively, D is TRBD1 (6 bases). The germline CDR1 and CDR2 sequences are LNHDA and SQIVND (reference sequence). V lost 1 base, J lost 5 bases, and 11 bases lay in between. This CDR3 region has 14 residues. The CDR3 DNA follows: TGTGCCAGTAGTATAGGGGGGCTTGGAACTGAAGCTTTCTTT. Its protein product is CASSIGGLGTEAFF.

This chain connects TRBV19 to TRBJ2-5, with 12 bases fitting TRBD2. Germline V gene lookup returns CDR1 LNHDA and CDR2 SQIVND (reference sequence). V lost 3 bases to trimming and J lost 1 base; unmatched junction nucleotides: 12. CDR3 length equals 19 residues. The CDR3 DNA sequence: TGTGCCAGTAGTATTGGGGGACTAGCGGGCGGGGCCTTCCAAGAGACCCAGTACTTC. Its protein product is CASSIGGLAGGAFQETQYF.

The V and J genes are TRBV9 and TRBJ2-1; D is perhaps TRBD2 (5 bases). Trimming pared 2 bases from V and 0 bases from J, leaving 6 bases between. Looked up from germline, CDR1 is SGDLS and CDR2 is YYNGEE. CDR3 length equals 14 residues. The CDR3 DNA follows: TGTGCCAGCAGCGTCCGGGGCTCCTACAATGAGCAGTTCTTC. As protein: CASSVRGSYNEQFF.

The chain couples TRBV10-2 to TRBJ2-1; 11 nucleotides align to TRBD2. V dropped 4 bases and J dropped 4; count of bases not matched to a gene: 6. The CDR3 totals 16 residues. Germline lookup yields CDR1 WSHSY and CDR2 SAAADI. In DNA form, the CDR3 reads TGCGCCAGCAGTGCCCTAGCGGGAGGTAATTACAATGAGCAGTTCTTC. It yields the protein CASSALAGGNYNEQFF.

This chain joins TRBV6-5 and TRBJ2-7; 9 bases line up with TRBD2. CDR1 and CDR2 (germline): MNHEY, SVGAGI. The CDR3 runs to 14 residues. V lost 5 bases to trimming and J lost 6 bases; unmatched junction nucleotides: 8. The CDR3 region has the DNA TGTGCCAGCAGTAGTCCGGGACTAGCTACCGAGCAGTACTTC. Amino acid sequence: CASSSPGLATEQYF.

The chain uses TRBV7-6 and TRBJ2-3; TRBD1 might be the D (6 bases). The V end lost 5 bases, the J end lost 4 bases, and 16 bases lay between the germline ends. The germline V gene has CDR1 SGHVS and CDR2 FNYEAQ. The CDR3 has 15 amino acids. For the CDR3, the DNA is TGTGCCAGCAGCGGGGTAGGGGGAGTTTCAGATACGCAGTATTTT. This encodes CASSGVGGVSDTQYF.

V gene TRBV28 combines with J gene TRBJ1-2; D not certain. Germline V CDR1 and CDR2: MDHEN, SYDVKM. The CDR3 consists of 14 residues. Trimming shortened V by 4 bases and J by 0 bases, and 9 bases separated the two germline ends. For the CDR3, the DNA is TGTGCCAGCAGTTCGGCCAGGACTAACTATGGCTACACCTTC. Translating gives CASSSARTNYGYTF.

J is TRBJ2-7 and V is TRBV19, with D perhaps TRBD2 (5 bases). The CDR3 contains 13 residues. Trimming pared 8 bases from V and 2 bases from J, leaving 13 bases between. Germline assignment: CDR1 LNHDA and CDR2 SQIVND (reference sequence). CDR3: CASSHRGAYEQYF. In DNA, the CDR3 is TGTGCCAGTTCTCATCGGGGAGCCTACGAGCAGTACTTC.